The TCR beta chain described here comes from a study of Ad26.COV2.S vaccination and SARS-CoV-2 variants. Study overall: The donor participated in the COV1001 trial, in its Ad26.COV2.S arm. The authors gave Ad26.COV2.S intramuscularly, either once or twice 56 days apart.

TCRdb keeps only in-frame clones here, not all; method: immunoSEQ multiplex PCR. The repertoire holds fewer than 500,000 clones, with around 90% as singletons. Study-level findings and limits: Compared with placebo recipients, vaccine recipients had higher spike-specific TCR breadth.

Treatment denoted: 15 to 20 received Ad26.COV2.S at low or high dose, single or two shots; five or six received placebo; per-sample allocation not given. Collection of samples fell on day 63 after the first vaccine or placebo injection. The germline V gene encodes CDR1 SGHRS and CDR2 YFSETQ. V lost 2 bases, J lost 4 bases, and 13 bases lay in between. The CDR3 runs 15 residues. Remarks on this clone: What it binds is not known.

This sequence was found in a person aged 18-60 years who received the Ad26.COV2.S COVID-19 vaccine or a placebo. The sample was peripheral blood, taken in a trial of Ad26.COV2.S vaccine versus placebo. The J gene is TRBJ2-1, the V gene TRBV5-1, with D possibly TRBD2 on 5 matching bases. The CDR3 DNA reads TGCGCCAGCAGCTTCGGCGGGTCGGAATACAATGAGCAGTTCTTC. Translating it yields CASSFGGSEYNEQFF.